Listed here are 10 T cell receptor beta chains from one sample, sequenced in a study of T-cell reconstitution after alpha-beta-depleted transplantation in children. Unique molecular identifiers were built into the TCRbeta library. In TCRdb, the PCR reads were re-called with MiXCR into one record per CDR3 protein. The table shows more than 85,000 distinct CDR3 sequences, with approximately 5.4% occurring only once. The sample consisted of PBMCs, mostly from graft donor cells, taken 60 days after TCRalphabeta/CD19-depleted stem cell transplant. These receptors were obtained from a female patient younger than 10 who had a stem cell transplant for Fanconi anemia, so the T cells may come from the graft donor.

This clonotype was seen many times. Possible read error: a much larger clone is one base away. The DNA of the CDR3 is TGTGCCGGCTCATCTTCCGGGGGCACAGATACGCAGTATTTT. Residues: CAGSSSGGTDTQYF. The chain joins TRBV18 to TRBJ2-3, with D tentatively TRBD2 (5 bases). The CDR3 spans 14 residues. Germline V gene lookup returns CDR1 KGHSH and CDR2 LQKENI.

The gene calls are TRBV28 and TRBJ1-1, with 11 bases that match TRBD1. V dropped 2 bases and J dropped 4; count of bases not matched to a gene: 3. The CDR3 extends over 15 amino acids. The germline V gene has CDR1 MDHEN and CDR2 SYDVKM. CDR3 protein: CASSLGGQGGTEAFF. The CDR3 DNA reads TGTGCCAGCAGTTTAGGGGGACAGGGGGGCACTGAAGCTTTCTTT.

Notes on this clonotype: It may be a read error: a sequence one base away is much more abundant. The chain uses TRBV5-1 and TRBJ1-5, with D possibly matching TRBD1 (5 bases). This CDR3 contains 14 residues. CDR1 and CDR2 from the germline V gene are SGHRS and YFSETQ. DNA of the CDR3: TGCGCCAGCAGCTTGGATGGGGGAGACCAGCCCGAGCATTTT. This translates into CASSLDGGDQPEHF.

There are many counts of this clonotype. The V call is TRBV5-8, the J call TRBJ2-5, with a possible D match to TRBD2 (7 bases). V shed 6 bases and J shed 0 bases, with 15 bases lying between them. The CDR3 loop spans 15 amino acids. The germline V gene encodes CDR1 SGHTS and CDR2 YDEGEE. CDR3 DNA sequence: TGTGCCAGCAACCCGGGGGGCCCGTACCAAGAGACCCAGTACTTC. This translates into CASNPGGPYQETQYF. The entire variable domain, with the rest obtained from reference TRBV5-8 and TRBJ2-5, is as follows: EAGVTQSPTHLIKTRGQQATLRCSPISGHTSVYWYQQALGLGLQFLLWYDEGEERNRGNFPPRFSGRQFPNYSSELNVNALELEDSALYLCASNPGGPYQETQYFGPGTRLLVL.

This chain links TRBV5-1 with TRBJ2-7, with a weak D call TRBD2 (6 bases). The CDR3 consists of 15 residues. Trimming shortened V by 1 base and J by 6 bases, and 17 bases separated the two germline ends. Germline CDR1 and CDR2: SGHRS and YFSETQ. CDR3 sequence (DNA): TGCGCCAGCAGCTTGCTGGAGGGGATATTTGGCGAGCAGTACTTC. It codes for CASSLLEGIFGEQYF.

This chain links TRBV27 with TRBJ1-2; 7 bases align to TRBD1. There are 17 residues in the CDR3. V dropped 1 base and J dropped 6; count of bases not matched to a gene: 14. CDR1 is MNHEY and CDR2 is SMNVEV in the germline V gene (reference sequence). CDR3 coding DNA: TGTGCCAGCAGTTTATACGGGACAGATTATCGACGGGATGGCTACACCTTC. This translates into CASSLYGTDYRRDGYTF.

This clonotype was picked up many times. V gene TRBV5-1 combines with J gene TRBJ1-6, with 8 bases fitting TRBD1. CDR3 length: 13 residues. Germline V CDR1 and CDR2: SGHRS, YFSETQ. With 4 bases clipped from V and 6 bases from J, the junction kept 0 bases outside the gene matches. The CDR3 DNA follows: TGCGCCAGCAGCACAGGGGGTAATTCACCCCTCCACTTT. Translating it yields CASSTGGNSPLHF.

This clonotype was recorded a few times. V and J are TRBV4-1 and TRBJ1-5, with D unclear. The CDR3 loop spans 15 amino acids. Trimming shortened V by 0 bases and J by 1 base, and 7 bases separated the two germline ends. Germline V CDR1 and CDR2: MGHRA, YSYEKL. The CDR3 loop is CASSQESDSNQPQHF. CDR3 bases: TGCGCCAGCAGCCAAGAGTCCGACAGCAATCAGCCCCAGCATTTT.

This clonotype was detected many times. The chain uses TRBV28 and TRBJ1-1; TRBD1 matches 11 bases. The V and J ends lost 2 bases and 4 bases, in that order; junction bases with no gene match: 3. The CDR3 covers 15 residues. Germline V gene lookup returns CDR1 MDHEN and CDR2 SYDVKM. CDR3 in DNA: TGTGCCAGCAGTTTACCCGGACAGGGGGCCACTGAAGCTTTCTTT. Amino acid sequence: CASSLPGQGATEAFF.

This clonotype has at least ten counts. The chain uses TRBV6-1 and TRBJ2-1; D remains ambiguous. CDR1 and CDR2 from the germline V gene are MNHNS and SASEGT. The CDR3 runs to 13 residues. Trimming pared 3 bases from V and 9 bases from J, leaving 12 bases between. DNA of the CDR3: TGTGCCAGCAGTGATAGGCTAGTCGGTGAGCAGTTCTTC. Its translation is CASSDRLVGEQFF.